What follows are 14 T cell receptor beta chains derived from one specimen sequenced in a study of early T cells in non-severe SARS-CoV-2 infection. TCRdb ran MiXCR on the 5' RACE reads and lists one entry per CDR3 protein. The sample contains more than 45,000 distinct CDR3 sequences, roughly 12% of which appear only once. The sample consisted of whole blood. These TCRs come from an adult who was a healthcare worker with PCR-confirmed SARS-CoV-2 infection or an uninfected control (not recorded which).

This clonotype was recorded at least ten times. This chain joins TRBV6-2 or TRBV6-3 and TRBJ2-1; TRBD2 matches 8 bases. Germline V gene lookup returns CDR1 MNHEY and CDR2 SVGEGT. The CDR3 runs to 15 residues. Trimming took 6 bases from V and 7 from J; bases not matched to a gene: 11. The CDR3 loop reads CASRLSGGASNEQFF. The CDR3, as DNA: TGTGCCAGCAGGTTATCCGGGGGGGCCTCGAATGAGCAGTTCTTC.

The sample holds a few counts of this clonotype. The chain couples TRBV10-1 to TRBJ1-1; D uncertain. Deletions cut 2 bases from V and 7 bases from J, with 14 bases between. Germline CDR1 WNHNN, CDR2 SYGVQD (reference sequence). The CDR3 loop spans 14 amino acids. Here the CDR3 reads CASSERSAGSEAFF. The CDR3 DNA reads TGCGCCAGCAGTGAGAGGTCTGCGGGAAGTGAAGCTTTCTTT.

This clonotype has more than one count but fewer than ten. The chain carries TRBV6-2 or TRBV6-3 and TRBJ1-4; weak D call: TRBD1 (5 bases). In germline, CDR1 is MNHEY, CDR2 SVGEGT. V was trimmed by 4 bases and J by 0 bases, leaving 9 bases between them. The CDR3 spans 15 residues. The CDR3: CASSLQEATNEKLFF. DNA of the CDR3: TGTGCCAGCAGTTTACAGGAGGCAACTAATGAAAAACTGTTTTTT.

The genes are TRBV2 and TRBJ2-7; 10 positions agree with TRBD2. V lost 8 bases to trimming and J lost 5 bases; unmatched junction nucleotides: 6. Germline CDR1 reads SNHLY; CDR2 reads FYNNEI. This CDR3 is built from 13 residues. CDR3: CASQRGGLDEQYF. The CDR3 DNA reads TGTGCCAGCCAGCGGGGGGGTCTCGACGAGCAGTACTTC.

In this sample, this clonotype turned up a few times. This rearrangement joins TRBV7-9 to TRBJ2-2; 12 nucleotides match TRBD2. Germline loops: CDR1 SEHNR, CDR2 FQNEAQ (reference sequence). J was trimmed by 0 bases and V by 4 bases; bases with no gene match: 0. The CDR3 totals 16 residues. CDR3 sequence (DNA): TGTGCCAGCAGCTGGACTAGCGGGACGAACACCGGGGAGCTGTTTTTT. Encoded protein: CASSWTSGTNTGELFF.

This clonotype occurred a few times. Here the CDR3 reads CASRPTGVSNSPLHF. As DNA, the CDR3 is TGTGCCAGCAGGCCTACAGGGGTGTCTAATTCACCCCTCCACTTT. The chain recombines TRBV6-5 with TRBJ1-6; 7 positions agree with TRBD1. V dropped 6 bases and J dropped 6; count of bases not matched to a gene: 8. The germline gives CDR1 MNHEY, CDR2 SVGAGI. This CDR3 spans 15 amino acids.

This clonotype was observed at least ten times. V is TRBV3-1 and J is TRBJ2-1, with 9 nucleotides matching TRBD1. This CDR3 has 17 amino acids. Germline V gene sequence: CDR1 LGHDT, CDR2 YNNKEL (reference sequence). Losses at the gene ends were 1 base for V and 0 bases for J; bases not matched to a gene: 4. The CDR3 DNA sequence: TGTGCCAGCAGCCAAGGCCGGGACAGGGTCTCCTACAATGAGCAGTTCTTC. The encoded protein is CASSQGRDRVSYNEQFF.

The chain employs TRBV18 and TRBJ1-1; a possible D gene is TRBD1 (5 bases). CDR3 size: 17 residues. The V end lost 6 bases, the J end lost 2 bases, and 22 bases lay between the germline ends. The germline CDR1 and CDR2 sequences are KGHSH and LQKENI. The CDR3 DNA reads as TGTGCCAGCTCGTCACAGGAGGATGATTTGGGTAACACTGAAGCTTTCTTT. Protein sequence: CASSSQEDDLGNTEAFF. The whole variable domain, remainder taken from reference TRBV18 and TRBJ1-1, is NAGVMQNPRHLVRRRGQEARLRCSPMKGHSHVYWYRQLPEEGLKFMVYLQKENIIDESGMPKERFSAEFPKEGPSILRIQQVVRGDSAAYFCASSSQEDDLGNTEAFFGQGTRLTVV.

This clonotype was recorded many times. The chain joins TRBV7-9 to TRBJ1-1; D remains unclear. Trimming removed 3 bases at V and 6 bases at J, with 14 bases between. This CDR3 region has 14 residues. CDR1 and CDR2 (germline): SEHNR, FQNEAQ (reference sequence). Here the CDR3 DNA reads TGTGCCAGCAGCTTTTCTGACGGGTACCCTGAAGCTTTCTTT. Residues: CASSFSDGYPEAFF.

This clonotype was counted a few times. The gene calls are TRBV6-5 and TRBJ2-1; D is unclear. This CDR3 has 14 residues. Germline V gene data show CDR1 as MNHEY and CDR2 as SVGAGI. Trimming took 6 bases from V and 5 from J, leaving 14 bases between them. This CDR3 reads CASSRNDINNEQFF. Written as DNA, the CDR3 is TGTGCCAGCAGCCGAAACGACATTAACAATGAGCAGTTCTTC.

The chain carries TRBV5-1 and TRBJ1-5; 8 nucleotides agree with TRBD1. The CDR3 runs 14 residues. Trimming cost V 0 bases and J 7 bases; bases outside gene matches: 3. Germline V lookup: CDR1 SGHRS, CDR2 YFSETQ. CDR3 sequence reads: CASSLEPGGQPQHF. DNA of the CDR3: TGCGCCAGCAGCTTGGAGCCAGGGGGCCAGCCCCAGCATTTT. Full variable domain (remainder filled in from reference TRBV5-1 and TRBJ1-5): KAGVTQTPRYLIKTRGQQVTLSCSPISGHRSVSWYQQTPGQGLQFLFEYFSETQRNKGNFPGRFSGRQFSNSRSEMNVSTLELGDSALYLCASSLEPGGQPQHFGDGTRLSIL.

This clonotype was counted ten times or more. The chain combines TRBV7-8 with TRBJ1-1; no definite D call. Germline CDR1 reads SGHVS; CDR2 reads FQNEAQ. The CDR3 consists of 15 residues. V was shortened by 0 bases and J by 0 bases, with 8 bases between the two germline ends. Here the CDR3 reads CASSLAGNLNTEAFF. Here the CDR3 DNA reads TGTGCCAGCAGCTTAGCTGGAAACTTGAACACTGAAGCTTTCTTT.

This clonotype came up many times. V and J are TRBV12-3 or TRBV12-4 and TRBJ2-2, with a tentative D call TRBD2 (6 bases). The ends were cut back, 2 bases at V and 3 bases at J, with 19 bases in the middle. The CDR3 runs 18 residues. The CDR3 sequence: CASSLSWSERVYTGELFF. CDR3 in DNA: TGTGCCAGCAGTTTATCCTGGAGCGAGCGGGTCTACACCGGGGAGCTGTTTTTT.

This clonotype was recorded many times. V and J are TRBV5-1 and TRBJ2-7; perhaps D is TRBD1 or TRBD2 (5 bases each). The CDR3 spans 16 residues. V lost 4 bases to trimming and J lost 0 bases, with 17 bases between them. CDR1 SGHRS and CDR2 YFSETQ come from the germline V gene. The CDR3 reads CASSVSRDGNSYEQYF. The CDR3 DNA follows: TGCGCCAGCAGCGTAAGCCGGGACGGAAACTCCTACGAGCAGTACTTC.